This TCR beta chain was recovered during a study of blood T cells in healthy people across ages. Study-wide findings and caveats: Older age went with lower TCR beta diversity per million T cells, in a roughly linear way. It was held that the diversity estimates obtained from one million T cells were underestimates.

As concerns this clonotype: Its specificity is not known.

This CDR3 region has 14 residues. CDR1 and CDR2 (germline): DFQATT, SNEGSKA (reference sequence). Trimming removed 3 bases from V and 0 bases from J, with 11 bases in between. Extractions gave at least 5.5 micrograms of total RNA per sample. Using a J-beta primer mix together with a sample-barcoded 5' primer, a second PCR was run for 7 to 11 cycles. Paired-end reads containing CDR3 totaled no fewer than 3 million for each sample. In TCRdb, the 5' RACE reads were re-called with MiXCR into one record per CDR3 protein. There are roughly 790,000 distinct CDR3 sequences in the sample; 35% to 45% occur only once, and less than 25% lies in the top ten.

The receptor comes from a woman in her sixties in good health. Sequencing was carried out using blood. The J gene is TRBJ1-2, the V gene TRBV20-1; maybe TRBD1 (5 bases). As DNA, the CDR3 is TGCAGTGCTAGGCCAGGACAAGCTAACTATGGCTACACCTTC. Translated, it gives CSARPGQANYGYTF.